This record covers a single T cell receptor (beta chain). The antigen it recognizes is unknown. No base quality information exists; no much larger clone differs at one position. This sample was taken from a study of shared clonotypes between healthy human individuals (TCRdb year 2020). Some background on the complete study: A few men and a couple of women, aged 18 to 49 years, made up the cohort. For each donor, CD4 naive and CD4 memory were each given three plates, CD8 naive was given two plates, and CD8 memory was given one plate. To estimate repertoire size and how much clonotype sharing occurs between individuals, the study deeply sequenced the blood TCR repertoires of five healthy adults. Libraries were prepared and TCR repertoires were sequenced by different laboratories using diverse techniques, in order to increase sequencing depth and limit assay-specific biases. Per donor, leukapheresis produced somewhere between about 0.85 and 10 billion PBMCs.

Using the deep immunoSEQ assay, multiplex PCR amplified TCR CDR3 regions from genomic DNA. Extracted genomic DNA from each cell subset was distributed evenly across all wells of several immunoSEQ 96-well plates, and each plate was treated as a replicate. Each replicate PCR for sorted subsets received roughly 200 ng genomic DNA, equal to roughly 30,000 T cell genomes. The purified libraries were quantified using a Qubit 3.0 fluorometer, sized with a Bioanalyzer 2100, and then quantified again using the KAPA Library Quantification kit. Every immunoSEQ 96-well plate was sequenced on a separate single-read 150-cycle Illumina NextSeq 550 flow cell. The study's processing was this. Because the immunoSEQ output included only junctional sequences and no quality scores, the filtering could not be the same as the filtering used for full-length reads. To assign V/J genes and CDR3, sequences were annotated against IMGT germline references using PyIR, a Python wrapper for IgBLAST v1.9. Reads with weak V/J assignments (E-value above 1e-6), missing CDR3, stop codons, out-of-frame junctions, or ambiguous translated residues were removed. A V3J clonotype was defined by an identical inferred V gene, J gene, and CDR3 amino acid sequence. Percentage overlap between repertoires was computed as shared unique clonotypes divided by the size of the smaller repertoire. Richness of each repertoire was evaluated using RTK rarefaction, the Chao1 estimator, and Recon v2.1 estimates of unobserved clonotypes. For all TCRbeta clonotypes obtained by the gDNA method from four donors, generation probabilities were computed with OLGA. Not all clones reach the TCRdb copy of this immuneACCESS table, which keeps in-frame sequences only. Checked studies attribute under half of the gap to unresolved V genes and leave the rest unexplained. The V and J calls and clone size come from that table; D and trimming were worked out from the DNA. Across this sample there are around 2,000,000 clones, with roughly 94% seen only once. The ten largest clones add up to about 1.1% of the sample.

Study-wide conclusions, independent of this receptor: Only blood was sampled, and tissue TCR repertoires likely differ from those in blood. Because the study included a small number of donors, the genetic and exposure-history diversity represented was limited. When four donors were compared, the shared fraction of clonotypes was roughly 4.8% for naive CD4, about 4% for naive CD8, 2% to 2.5% for memory CD4, and 0.35% to 0.5% for memory CD8. Pairwise subsampling led to the expectation that sequencing depth would affect the degree of clonotype sharing among donors. Incomplete sequencing was indicated by rarefaction of sorted-subset datasets, despite the large sequencing depth. Larger estimated clonotype richness was generally found for naive subsets than for memory subsets. Compared with non-shared clonotypes, clonotypes shared by all four sorted-subset donors had higher generation probabilities.

CD8 naive samples were obtained by positive selection for CCR7 among CD45RO-negative cells, yielding a CD45RA+CCR7+ population from which TemRA cells were excluded. The donors were healthy, HIV-negative adults who had no recently reported acute infections or vaccinations. Only Caucasian adults living in Nashville, Tennessee, USA were represented among the donors. Blood was obtained by leukapheresis, after which PBMCs were separated by Ficoll-Histopaque density gradient centrifugation and cryopreserved in liquid nitrogen vapor phase. Purity and quantity of every magnetically sorted T cell population were checked by analytical flow cytometry. Genomic DNA was isolated from every sorted fraction and measured by UV absorbance on a Nanodrop 2000c. CDR1 and CDR2 were assigned from the germline V gene (reference sequence) as MNHNY and SVGAGI. After removal of 0 bases from V and 4 bases from J, the junction retains 6 bases not matched to a gene. Measured from the cysteine to the phenylalanine, the CDR3 is 16 residues long. Of the read, only the CDR3 DNA is kept; its 48 bases are in frame from base 1.

Sequencing was carried out using naive CD8+ T cells sorted from blood. The sample's cell subset or site label, decoded: CD45RA+CCR7+. The receptor was derived from a man aged 18 to 29 in good health. The chain uses TRBV6-6 and TRBJ1-2, and 9 bases in between align with TRBD1. The encoded CDR3 is CASSYSPQGAGYGYTF. The nucleotide sequence reads as follows: TGTGCCAGCAGTTACTCGCCACAGGGGGCCGGCTATGGCTACACCTTC.